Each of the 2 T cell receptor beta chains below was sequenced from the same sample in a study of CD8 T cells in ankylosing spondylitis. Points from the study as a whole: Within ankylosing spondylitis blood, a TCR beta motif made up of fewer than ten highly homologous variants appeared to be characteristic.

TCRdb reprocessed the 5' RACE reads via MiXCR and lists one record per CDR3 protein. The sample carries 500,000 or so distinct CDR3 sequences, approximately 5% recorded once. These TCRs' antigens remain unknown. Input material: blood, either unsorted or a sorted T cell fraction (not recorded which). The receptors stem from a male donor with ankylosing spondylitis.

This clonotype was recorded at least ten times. CDR3 in amino acids: CASSQATDANTGELFF. CDR3 nucleotide sequence: TGCGCCAGCAGCCAGGCAACAGACGCGAACACCGGGGAGCTGTTTTTT. This chain connects TRBV4-3 to TRBJ2-2; D is unresolved. This CDR3 has 16 amino acids. V gave up 3 bases and J gave up 0 bases, with 11 bases separating them. The germline V gene encodes CDR1 LGHNA and CDR2 YSLEER.

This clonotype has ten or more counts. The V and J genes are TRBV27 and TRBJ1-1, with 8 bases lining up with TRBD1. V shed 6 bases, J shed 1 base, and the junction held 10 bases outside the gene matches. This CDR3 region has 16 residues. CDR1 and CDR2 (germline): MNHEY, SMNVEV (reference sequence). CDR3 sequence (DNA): TGTGCCAGCAGCAGGGGGCGGAGAGGTGGGAACACTGAAGCTTTCTTT. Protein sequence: CASSRGRRGGNTEAFF.